This T cell receptor (beta chain) was documented in a study of blood T cell repertoires in COVID-19. At the level of the study: PBMCs, B-cell-depleted T cells, or T cells were the source of the cDNA or gDNA that made up the material.

This clone showed up just once. With 10 bases removed from V and 0 bases from J, the gap between germline ends came to 10 bases. CDR3 length equals 13 residues. Generated by immunoSEQ multiplex PCR, the TCRdb table keeps only in-frame clones and is missing some. This table holds 50,000 or so clones, 90% found once. Sequenced sample: peripheral blood. The clonotype was recovered from an elderly woman with acute or convalescent COVID-19. The chain carries TRBV23-1 and TRBJ1-3; D call uncertain. TRBV23-1 is flagged as an ORF with uncertain function. CDR3 nucleotides: TGCGCCACCCTCAGGAACTCTGGAAACACCATATATTTT. Residues: CATLRNSGNTIYF.